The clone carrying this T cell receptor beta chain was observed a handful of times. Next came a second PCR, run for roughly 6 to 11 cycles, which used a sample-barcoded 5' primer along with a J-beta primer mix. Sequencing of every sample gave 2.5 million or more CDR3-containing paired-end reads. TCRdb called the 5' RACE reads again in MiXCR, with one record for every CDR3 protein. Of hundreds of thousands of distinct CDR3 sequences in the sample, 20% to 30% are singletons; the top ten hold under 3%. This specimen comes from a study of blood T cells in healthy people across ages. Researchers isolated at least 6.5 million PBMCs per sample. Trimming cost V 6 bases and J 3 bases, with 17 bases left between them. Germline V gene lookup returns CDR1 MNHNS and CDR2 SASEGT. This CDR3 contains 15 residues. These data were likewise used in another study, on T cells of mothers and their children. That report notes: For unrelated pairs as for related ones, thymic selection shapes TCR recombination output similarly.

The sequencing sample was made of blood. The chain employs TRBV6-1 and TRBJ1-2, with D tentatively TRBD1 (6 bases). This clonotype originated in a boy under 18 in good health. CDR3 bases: TGTGCCAGCAGGAAAGACAGGCCTCAAGACTATGGCTACACCTTC. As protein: CASRKDRPQDYGYTF.